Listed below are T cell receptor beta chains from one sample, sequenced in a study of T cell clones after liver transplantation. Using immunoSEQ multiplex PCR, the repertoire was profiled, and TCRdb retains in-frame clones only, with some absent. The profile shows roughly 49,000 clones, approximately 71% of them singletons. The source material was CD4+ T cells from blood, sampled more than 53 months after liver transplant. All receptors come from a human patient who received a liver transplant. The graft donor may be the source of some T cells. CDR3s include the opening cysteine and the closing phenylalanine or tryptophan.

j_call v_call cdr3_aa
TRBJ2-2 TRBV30 CAWSRAPTRTGELFF
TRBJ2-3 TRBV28 CASSLVQGASTDTQYF
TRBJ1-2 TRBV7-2 CASSLEWNRGADGYTF
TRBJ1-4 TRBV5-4 CASSPDSGPFNEKLFF
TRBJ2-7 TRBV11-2 CASSLAGVGYEQYF
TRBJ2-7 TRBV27 CASSLWAKGAFYEQYF
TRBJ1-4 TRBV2 CASSPRGDRSNEKLFF
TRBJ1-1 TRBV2 CASRGGQGYTEAFF
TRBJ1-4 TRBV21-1 CATESRGTATNEKLFF
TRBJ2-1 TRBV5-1 CASGASGDTNNEQFF
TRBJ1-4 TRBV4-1 CASSQAQGSATNEKLFF
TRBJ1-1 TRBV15 CATRGGLNTEAFF
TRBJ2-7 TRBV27 CASSLGQSYEQYF
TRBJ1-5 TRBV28 CASRKQGASNQPQHF
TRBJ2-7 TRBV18 CASPRRGSYEQYF
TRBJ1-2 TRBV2 CASRRQGAKKGYTF
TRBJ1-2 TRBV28 CASSPWDRPYYGYTF
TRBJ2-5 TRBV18 CASSPGASGETQYF
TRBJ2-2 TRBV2 CASRDQGTGELFF
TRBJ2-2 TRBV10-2 CASSGGPSNTGELFF
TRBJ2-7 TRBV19 CASSMGTGAEEQYF
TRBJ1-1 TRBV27 CASSSRTGGWGNTEAFF
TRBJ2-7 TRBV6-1 CASSQVNKGDAEQYF
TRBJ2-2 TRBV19 CASSSRGPNTGELFF
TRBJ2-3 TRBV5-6 CASRWDRGPDTQYF
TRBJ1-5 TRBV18 CASSPMATGGQPQHF
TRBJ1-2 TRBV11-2 CASSLGSNYGYTF
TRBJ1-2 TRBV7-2 CASSLVGGSDYGYTF
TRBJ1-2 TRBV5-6 CASSPGQASYTF
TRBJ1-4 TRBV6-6 CASRMNRRENEKLFF
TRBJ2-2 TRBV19 CASSILHTGELFF
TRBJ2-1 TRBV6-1 CASGTSGGNEQFF
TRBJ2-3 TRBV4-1 CASSQDFNARTQYF
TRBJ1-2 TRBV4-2 CASSQGGQGAGYGYTF
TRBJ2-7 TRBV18 CASSPSGGTYEQYF
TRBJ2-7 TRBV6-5 CASTLLNEQYF
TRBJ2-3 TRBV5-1 CASSLSGQNTQYF
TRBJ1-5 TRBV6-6 CASSLTGFNQPQHF
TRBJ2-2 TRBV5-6 CASSSVMSGINTGELFF
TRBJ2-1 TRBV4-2 CASSQESSGGAENEQFF
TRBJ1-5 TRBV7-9 CASSLDIGSQHF
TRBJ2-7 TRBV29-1 CSVGRPEGEQYF
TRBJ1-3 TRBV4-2 CASSLATGQISGNTIYF
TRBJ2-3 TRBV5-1 CASSLLGKPDTQYF
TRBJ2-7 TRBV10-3 CAISDLSNYEQYF
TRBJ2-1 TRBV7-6 CASSSALAGAYNEQFF
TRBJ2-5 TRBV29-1 CSVGLAGGQETQYF
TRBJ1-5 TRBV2 CASTPGQGLRGNQPQHF
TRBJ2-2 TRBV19 CASRRISNTGELFF
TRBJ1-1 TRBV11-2 CASSSGGGWWYTEAFF
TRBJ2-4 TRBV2 CASRGFAKNIQYF
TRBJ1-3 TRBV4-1 CASSQDRSRSGNTIYF
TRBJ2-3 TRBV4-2 CASSQEGLAPDTQYF
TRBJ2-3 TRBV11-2 CASSLDRGPTDTQYF
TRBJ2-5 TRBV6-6 CASCGNQETQHF